A single sample is the source of the 26 T cell receptor beta chains below, sequenced in a study of T cells in Graves' hyperthyroidism and ophthalmopathy (dated by TCRdb to about 2019). The library was built by means of multiplex PCR. The listed sequencing device is Illumina HiSeq 2000. TCR beta CDR3 regions were amplified from RNA transcripts. The first round of RT-PCR for the TCR CDR3 was performed with the HTBI primer set and the Qiagen OneStep RT-PCR kit. TCRdb trimmed public reads at Q25 via fastp, called clones via MiXCR and kept in-frame beta chains. Each entry is one CDR3 protein sequence, shown with its most common DNA and genes. The sample table shows around 300,000 distinct CDR3 sequences, and around 19% are seen once. The ten biggest clones cover 35% to 40% of the sample. The sample was blood. These receptors were taken from a man in his fifties or sixties with Graves' ophthalmopathy.

This clonotype has a handful of counts. The chain joins TRBV20-1 to TRBJ2-7; D is ambiguous. There are 13 residues in the CDR3. The V gene's germline CDR1 is DFQATT and CDR2 SNEGSKA (reference sequence). V dropped 0 bases and J dropped 3 bases, with 9 bases sitting between them. CDR3 sequence: CSARDRQLYEQYF. The CDR3 DNA is TGCAGTGCTAGAGATCGGCAGCTCTACGAGCAGTACTTC.

The J gene is TRBJ2-7, the V gene TRBV14; possible D gene TRBD2, 6 bases. The germline V gene encodes CDR1 SGHDN and CDR2 FVKESK. The CDR3 contains 15 residues. Trimming pared 4 bases from V and 4 bases from J, leaving 17 bases between. Written as DNA, the CDR3 is TGTGCCAGCAGCCGGGGCACCGGGACTCTTTACGAGCAGTACTTC. Translating it yields CASSRGTGTLYEQYF.

The table lists this clonotype with many counts. V is TRBV6-5 and J is TRBJ1-1, with D possibly TRBD1 on 5 matching bases. The CDR3 totals 15 residues. V lost 0 bases to trimming and J lost 2 bases, with 10 bases between them. Germline CDR1 is MNHEY and CDR2 is SVGAGI. In nucleotides, the CDR3 is TGTGCCAGCAGTTACTCGAGGGGCTCTAACACTGAAGCTTTCTTT. Translation: CASSYSRGSNTEAFF.

This clonotype was observed at least ten times. This chain links TRBV27 with TRBJ2-3; D ambiguous. CDR3 length: 13 amino acids. Per germline, CDR1 MNHEY and CDR2 SMNVEV (reference sequence). Trimming removed 5 bases at V and 4 bases at J, with 10 bases between. The CDR3 region has the DNA TGTGCCAGCAGTCCGGCGGCCTCAGATACGCAGTATTTT. Translating gives CASSPAASDTQYF.

This clonotype was counted ten times or more. J is TRBJ2-4 and V is TRBV30; TRBD1 might be the D (5 bases). CDR1 is GTSNPN, CDR2 SVGIG, per germline (reference sequence). V lost 8 bases, J lost 6 bases, and 11 bases lay in between. There are 11 residues in the CDR3. The CDR3 region has the DNA TGTGCCCTCATGGGGCCAAACATTCAGTACTTC. This translates into CALMGPNIQYF.

In regard to this clonotype: A much bigger clone sits one base away, suggesting this may be a read error. The chain recombines TRBV30 with TRBJ1-3; D unclear. The V and J ends lost 3 bases and 0 bases respectively, with 3 bases between them. The CDR3 has 12 residues. Germline V CDR1 and CDR2: GTSNPN, SVGIG (reference sequence). Here the CDR3 DNA reads TGTGCCTGGAGGGACTCTGGAAACACCATATATTTT. Its translation is CAWRDSGNTIYF. Using reference TRBV30 and TRBJ1-3 for the parts outside the CDR3, the full variable domain is SQTIHQWPATLVQPVGSPLSLECTVEGTSNPNLYWYRQAAGRGLQLLFYSVGIGQISSEVPQNLSASRPQDRQFILSSKKLLLSDSGFYLCAWRDSGNTIYFGEGSWLTVV.

This rearrangement joins TRBV29-1 to TRBJ2-1, with D possibly being TRBD1 (5 bases). V was shortened by 6 bases and J by 0 bases, with 9 bases between the two germline ends. The CDR3 is made up of 13 amino acids. Germline V gives CDR1 SQVTM, CDR2 ANQGSEA. CDR3 loop: CSVRRGSYNEQFF. In nucleotides, the CDR3 is TGCAGCGTGCGAAGGGGCTCCTACAATGAGCAGTTCTTC.

This clonotype was counted at least ten times. This chain connects TRBV20-1 to TRBJ2-7; no clear D gene. Germline V lookup: CDR1 DFQATT, CDR2 SNEGSKA (reference sequence). The CDR3 runs to 14 residues. V lost 3 bases and J 7 bases, leaving 19 bases between the germline ends. As DNA, the CDR3 is TGCAGTGCTAGGGGATCAAAAGGCTACGTGGAGCAGTACTTC. It codes for CSARGSKGYVEQYF.

This clonotype was observed many times. This sequence joins TRBV12-3 or TRBV12-4 and TRBJ2-5, with 8 bases lining up with TRBD2. The CDR3 length is 15 residues. V shed 5 bases and J 3 bases; nucleotides not matched to a gene: 8. The CDR3 DNA is TGTGCCAGCAGTCCCGGGGGGGGAGGGAAAGAGACCCAGTACTTC. Amino acid sequence: CASSPGGGGKETQYF.

In its sample, this clonotype was seen many times. This chain connects TRBV20-1 to TRBJ1-2, with D hard to call. The germline CDR1 and CDR2 sequences are DFQATT and SNEGSKA (reference sequence). The CDR3 contains 12 residues. Trimming shortened V by 4 bases and J by 3 bases, and 9 bases separated the two germline ends. The CDR3 region is CSATANHYGYTF. The CDR3 region has the DNA TGCAGTGCTACCGCCAACCACTATGGCTACACCTTC.

V gene TRBV29-1 combines with J gene TRBJ2-1, with 7 nucleotides matching TRBD2. Unmatched junction bases numbered 8, after V lost 3 bases and J lost 3 bases. The germline V gene encodes CDR1 SQVTM and CDR2 ANQGSEA. The CDR3 loop spans 15 amino acids. CDR3 sequence: CSVDRLGGGYNEQFF. The CDR3 DNA follows: TGCAGCGTTGACAGACTAGGCGGGGGCTACAATGAGCAGTTCTTC.

This clonotype was seen ten or more times. CDR3 nucleotide sequence: TGTGCCAGCAGCTGGGTTGCCGGGACTAGCGGGACGGATGAGCAGTTCTTC. Its translation: CASSWVAGTSGTDEQFF. The V and J genes are TRBV5-5 and TRBJ2-1; 13 bases align to TRBD2. Germline lookup yields CDR1 SGHKS and CDR2 YYEKEE (reference sequence). The CDR3 loop spans 17 amino acids. After removal of 3 bases from V and 8 bases from J, the junction contained 11 bases not matched to a gene.

In this sample, this clonotype turned up many times. This chain connects TRBV2 to TRBJ2-7, with 9 bases matching TRBD1. The CDR3 contains 13 residues. The V gene's germline CDR1 is SNHLY and CDR2 FYNNEI. Trimming took 7 bases from V and 6 from J; bases not matched to a gene: 7. In nucleotides, the CDR3 is TGTGCCAGCAACTTGGGACAGGGCCTCGAGCAGTACTTC. Encoded protein: CASNLGQGLEQYF.

This clonotype was counted a few times. The CDR3 here is CASSKSGTGTYEQYF. The CDR3 bases are TGCGCCAGCAGCAAGAGCGGGACAGGGACTTACGAGCAGTACTTC. This sequence joins TRBV4-1 and TRBJ2-7; 9 bases are a match to TRBD1. The CDR3 consists of 15 residues. In germline, CDR1 is MGHRA, CDR2 YSYEKL. The trim removed 5 bases at V and 4 bases at J, leaving 9 bases unmatched.

Remarks on this clonotype: The junction departs from germline at one end; a sequencing error may be responsible. The chain links TRBV15 to TRBJ1-5; a possible D gene is TRBD1 (6 bases). CDR3 length equals 15 residues. CDR1 LNHNV and CDR2 YYDKDF come from the germline V gene (reference sequence). CDR3 protein: CATSGDRGANQPQHF. CDR3 nucleotide sequence: TGTGCCACCAGCGGAGATCGGGGGGCTAATCAGCCCCAGCATTTT.

This clonotype occurred a few times. This chain uses TRBV12-3 or TRBV12-4 with TRBJ1-1, with a weak D call TRBD1 (6 bases). V lost 6 bases and J lost 7, with 12 bases in between. This CDR3 is built from 12 residues. The CDR3 sequence: CASSPDRIEAFF. CDR3 bases: TGTGCCAGCAGCCCAGACAGGATTGAAGCTTTCTTT.

This clonotype was recorded a few times. The chain couples TRBV7-6 to TRBJ2-1; D is ambiguous. Germline CDR1 reads SGHVS; CDR2 reads FNYEAQ. The CDR3 sequence is 15 residues long. Trimming removed 3 bases from V and 7 bases from J, with 16 bases in between. CDR3 sequence reads: CASSFKTGPANEQFF. For the CDR3, the DNA is TGTGCCAGCAGCTTTAAAACGGGTCCAGCTAATGAGCAGTTCTTC.

This clonotype has at least ten counts. Written as DNA, the CDR3 is TGCGCCAGCAGCGCGGGACTCCTGGGGACTGAAGCTTTCTTT. It encodes CASSAGLLGTEAFF. V usage is TRBV5-1 and J usage is TRBJ1-1, with D possibly TRBD1 on 5 matching bases. The V and J ends lost 4 bases and 5 bases respectively, with 15 bases between them. The CDR3 sequence is 14 residues long. Germline loops: CDR1 SGHRS, CDR2 YFSETQ. Full variable domain (missing parts from reference TRBV5-1 and TRBJ1-1): KAGVTQTPRYLIKTRGQQVTLSCSPISGHRSVSWYQQTPGQGLQFLFEYFSETQRNKGNFPGRFSGRQFSNSRSEMNVSTLELGDSALYLCASSAGLLGTEAFFGQGTRLTVV.

In its sample, this clonotype was seen a few times. The chain uses TRBV9 and TRBJ2-1, with no clear D. Germline V gene lookup returns CDR1 SGDLS and CDR2 YYNGEE. The ends were cut back, 4 bases at V and 7 bases at J, with 15 bases in the middle. The CDR3 covers 14 residues. CDR3 in DNA: TGTGCCAGCAGCCCAAGGGTCAGTCCTAATGAGCAGTTCTTC. As protein: CASSPRVSPNEQFF.

The table lists this clonotype with a few counts. This chain's CDR3 is CASSLDLGRRETQYF. The CDR3 coding sequence is TGTGCCAGCAGCTTGGATTTGGGGCGCAGGGAGACCCAGTACTTC. The V and J genes are TRBV5-6 and TRBJ2-5; D perhaps matches TRBD1 (5 bases). Germline CDR1 SGHDT, CDR2 YYEEEE. The CDR3 loop spans 15 amino acids. Between the trimmed V and J ends, which lost 0 bases and 5 bases, there was a span of 14 bases.

This chain uses TRBV19 with TRBJ2-1; D is undetermined. This CDR3 spans 17 amino acids. The V gene lost 4 bases and the J gene lost 1 base, with 17 bases spanning the gap. Looked up from germline, CDR1 is LNHDA and CDR2 is SQIVND (reference sequence). This chain's CDR3 is CASSTTDTVGSYNEQFF. The CDR3 DNA sequence: TGTGCCAGTAGTACAACAGACACCGTAGGTTCCTACAATGAGCAGTTCTTC.

In this sample, this clonotype turned up a few times. The chain couples TRBV20-1 to TRBJ2-7, with 11 positions matching TRBD2. Germline trimming cut 6 bases from V and 0 bases from J; bases unmatched to any gene: 10. Germline values: CDR1 DFQATT, CDR2 SNEGSKA (reference sequence). The CDR3 has 16 amino acids. The CDR3 reads CSADPPSGRYSYEQYF. The CDR3 coding sequence is TGCAGTGCGGACCCTCCTAGCGGGAGGTACTCCTACGAGCAGTACTTC.

This clonotype was seen many times. The chain combines TRBV20-1 with TRBJ2-5; TRBD2 is a possible D gene (5 bases). The CDR3 sequence is 15 residues long. V lost 4 bases, J lost 1 base, and 16 bases lay in between. The germline gives CDR1 DFQATT, CDR2 SNEGSKA (reference sequence). CDR3 DNA sequence: TGCAGTGCTACCCCCCCGGCCAGCGGCCAAGAGACCCAGTACTTC. As protein: CSATPPASGQETQYF.

This clonotype was found many times. The V gene is TRBV7-2, the J gene TRBJ2-7; D possibly corresponds to TRBD2 (5 bases). Per the germline V gene, CDR1 is SGHTA and CDR2 is FQGNSA. V lost 5 bases, J lost 5 bases, and 7 bases lay in between. The CDR3 contains 11 residues. Here the CDR3 DNA reads TGTGCCAGCAGCATGACTAACGAGCAGTACTTC. It translates to CASSMTNEQYF.

The chain uses TRBV11-3 and TRBJ2-1; the D call may be TRBD1 or TRBD2 (5 bases each). V was clipped by 9 bases and J by 2 bases, with 11 bases between them. From germline, CDR1 is SGHNT and CDR2 YENEEA. The CDR3 runs to 13 residues. CDR3 in amino acids: CARKRGTYNEQFF. CDR3 in DNA: TGTGCCAGAAAGAGGGGAACCTACAATGAGCAGTTCTTC.

The rearrangement links TRBV20-1 to TRBJ2-1, with 7 bases identical to TRBD2. Germline V lookup: CDR1 DFQATT, CDR2 SNEGSKA (reference sequence). The V and J ends lost 0 bases and 2 bases, in that order; junction bases with no gene match: 4. The CDR3 length is 15 residues. DNA for the CDR3: TGCAGTGCTAGAGACAGGCTAGCGGCCTACAATGAGCAGTTCTTC. Amino acid sequence: CSARDRLAAYNEQFF.